What follows is one T cell receptor (beta chain) and its context. The data belong to a study of blood T cell repertoires in COVID-19. Study as a whole: The United States, Italy and Spain supplied acute and convalescent COVID-19 samples. In each case, the material was cDNA or gDNA derived from T cells, B-cell-depleted T cells, or PBMCs.

This CDR3 region has 13 residues. The germline V and J ends were trimmed by 2 bases and 3 bases, with 7 bases remaining between them. In the original analysis: Reference gene primer amplification gave nucleated cell count estimates. Sequenced by immunoSEQ multiplex PCR; TCRdb stores in-frame clones only, minus some. The DNA gave D and trimming, while V, J and clone size come from that table. The sample holds around 19,000 clones, about 90% seen once. The rearrangement links TRBV12-3 or TRBV12-4 to TRBJ1-2; D might be TRBD1 (6 bases). The sample comprised peripheral blood. The receptor's source is a human donor in a cohort sampled during active COVID-19. The CDR3 here is CASSLNRDYGYTF. The CDR3 region has the DNA TGTGCCAGCAGTTTAAACAGGGACTATGGCTACACCTTC.